The next 18 T cell receptor beta chains were all read from a single sample in a study of blood T cell repertoires in COVID-19. Assay used: immunoSEQ multiplex PCR; TCRdb lists only in-frame clones, some missing. The sample holds about 200,000 clones, roughly four fifths seen once. The sequencing input was peripheral blood. Receptors were obtained from a woman in her forties with acute or convalescent COVID-19.

V and J are TRBV14 and TRBJ2-4; tentatively, D is TRBD1 (6 bases). Germline V lookup: CDR1 SGHDN, CDR2 FVKESK. The CDR3 extends over 16 amino acids. Trimming stripped 4 bases from V and 0 bases from J, with 13 bases between. The CDR3 bases are TGTGCCAGCAGCCCCGGGACACTACTAGCCAAAAACATTCAGTACTTC. Residues: CASSPGTLLAKNIQYF.

V gene TRBV24-1 combines with J gene TRBJ2-7; 7 positions match TRBD1. The CDR3 contains 15 residues. V lost 7 bases to trimming and J lost 1 base; unmatched junction nucleotides: 9. Germline CDR1 is KGHDR and CDR2 is SFDVKD. The CDR3 loop reads CATSLTLGQSYEQYF. The DNA of the CDR3 is TGTGCCACCAGCCTTACCTTGGGACAGTCCTACGAGCAGTACTTC.

V gene TRBV3-1 (or the pseudogene TRBV3-2) combines with J gene TRBJ2-2; a possible D gene is TRBD2 (5 bases). This CDR3 is 16 amino acids long. Germline CDR1 reads LGHDT; CDR2 reads YNNKEL (reference sequence). The ends were cut back, 1 base at V and 3 bases at J, with 12 bases in the middle. The CDR3 reads CASSQGSRRDTGELFF. CDR3 DNA sequence: TGTGCCAGCAGCCAAGGTTCCCGGCGGGACACCGGGGAGCTGTTTTTT.

This clone has only one observation. The V and J genes are TRBV7-3 and TRBJ2-3; 8 bases are a match to TRBD2. The germline V gene encodes CDR1 SGHTA and CDR2 FQGTGA. The CDR3 spans 15 residues. J was trimmed by 3 bases and V by 5 bases; bases with no gene match: 7. The CDR3 here is CASSPYGTSTDTQYF. The CDR3 region has the DNA TGTGCCAGCAGCCCCTATGGGACTAGTACAGATACGCAGTATTTT.

This clone was seen a single time. This sequence joins TRBV5-1 and TRBJ2-1; a possible D gene is TRBD1 (6 bases). Germline V lookup: CDR1 SGHRS, CDR2 YFSETQ. The CDR3 is 16 residues long. V was trimmed by 5 bases and J by 0 bases, leaving 15 bases between them. The CDR3, as DNA: TGCGCCAGCAGTCGAACGGTAGGGGGCTCCTACAATGAGCAGTTCTTC. Its translation: CASSRTVGGSYNEQFF. The complete variable domain, with remaining parts taken from reference TRBV5-1 and TRBJ2-1, reads KAGVTQTPRYLIKTRGQQVTLSCSPISGHRSVSWYQQTPGQGLQFLFEYFSETQRNKGNFPGRFSGRQFSNSRSEMNVSTLELGDSALYLCASSRTVGGSYNEQFFGPGTRLTVL.

This chain links TRBV15 with TRBJ1-6, with TRBD1 as a possible D gene (6 bases). CDR1 is LNHNV and CDR2 is YYDKDF in the germline V gene (reference sequence). The CDR3 is 17 residues long. Trimming took off 3 bases at V and 0 bases at J, with 12 bases between the two ends. CDR3 nucleotide sequence: TGTGCCACCAGCAGGGACAGAAGGAGCTCCTATAATTCACCCCTCCACTTT. Protein: CATSRDRRSSYNSPLHF.

This clone was counted a single time. The chain couples TRBV19 to TRBJ1-1; possibly TRBD1 for D (6 bases). The CDR3 contains 14 residues. V lost 1 base to trimming and J lost 5 bases, with 11 bases between them. The germline V gene has CDR1 LNHDA and CDR2 SQIVND (reference sequence). In DNA form, the CDR3 reads TGTGCCAGTAGTATAGTAACAGGGAGAACTGAAGCTTTCTTT. Translation gives CASSIVTGRTEAFF.

The chain recombines TRBV6-2 or TRBV6-3 with TRBJ1-1; tentatively, D is TRBD1 (5 bases). From germline, CDR1 is MNHEY and CDR2 SVGEGT. V shed 4 bases and J shed 8 bases, with 14 bases lying between them. This CDR3 is built from 13 residues. CDR3 sequence (DNA): TGTGCCAGCAGTTCCACAGGAGCCACCGAAGCTTTCTTT. Translation gives CASSSTGATEAFF.

The V gene is TRBV6-2 or TRBV6-3, the J gene TRBJ2-5; the D gene is possibly TRBD2 (6 bases). The CDR3 loop spans 12 amino acids. The V end lost 6 bases, the J end lost 3 bases, and 8 bases lay between the germline ends. Germline V gene sequence: CDR1 MNHEY, CDR2 SVGEGT. The CDR3 DNA reads TGTGCCAGCAGCAAGCGGGAAGAGACCCAGTACTTC. Protein: CASSKREETQYF.

This clone was counted between two and nine times. The V gene is TRBV6-6, the J gene TRBJ2-3; 9 bases are shared with TRBD2. With 5 bases clipped from V and 4 bases from J, the junction kept 16 bases outside the gene matches. The length of the CDR3 is 18 residues. Germline lookup yields CDR1 MNHNY and CDR2 SVGAGI (reference sequence). This CDR3 is CASSRRPGGRGGPDTQYF. CDR3 DNA: TGTGCCAGCAGTCGCCGACCTGGGGGGCGGGGGGGCCCAGATACGCAGTATTTT.

V gene TRBV7-3 combines with J gene TRBJ2-3; TRBD1 agrees at 8 bases. CDR3 length: 14 amino acids. Germline V CDR1 and CDR2: SGHTA, FQGTGA. V dropped 3 bases and J dropped 5; count of bases not matched to a gene: 4. The DNA for the CDR3 is TGTGCCAGCAGCTTTCAGGGGGCAGGAGATACGCAGTATTTT. Protein: CASSFQGAGDTQYF.

This clone has only one observation. The rearrangement uses TRBV15 and TRBJ2-7, with 8 bases lining up with TRBD1. Germline V gene lookup returns CDR1 LNHNV and CDR2 YYDKDF (reference sequence). This CDR3 spans 15 amino acids. V was pared by 3 bases and J by 5 bases, with 9 bases of the junction left unmatched. Written as DNA, the CDR3 is TGTGCCACCAGCAGGCCCCGGACAGGGTTGCACGAGCAGTACTTC. This codes for CATSRPRTGLHEQYF.

The chain has TRBV29-1 and TRBJ2-7, with D possibly matching TRBD1 (5 bases). The germline CDR1 and CDR2 sequences are SQVTM and ANQGSEA. Trimming stripped 4 bases from V and 0 bases from J, with 13 bases between. This CDR3 has 14 residues. The CDR3 DNA reads TGCAGCGTTGGGGCAGGGAAGGGCTCCTACGAGCAGTACTTC. Amino acids: CSVGAGKGSYEQYF.

The chain recombines TRBV7-3 with TRBJ2-1; possibly TRBD1 for D (6 bases). This CDR3 has 13 amino acids. Trimming left V 6 bases short and J 4 bases short, with 10 bases between. The germline gives CDR1 SGHTA, CDR2 FQGTGA. The CDR3 DNA sequence: TGTGCCAGCAGTTCGGGACAATACAATGAGCAGTTCTTC. Encoded protein: CASSSGQYNEQFF.

This clone was recorded a few times. The chain combines TRBV12-3 or TRBV12-4 with TRBJ2-7; a weak D match, TRBD2 (5 bases). V was clipped by 2 bases and J by 5 bases, with 7 bases between them. The CDR3 contains 12 residues. CDR3 protein: CASSLFGDEQYF. The CDR3 bases are TGTGCCAGCAGTTTATTCGGGGACGAGCAGTACTTC.

This sequence joins TRBV4-3 and TRBJ2-5; no clear D gene. CDR1 is LGHNA, CDR2 YSLEER, per germline. The V and J ends lost 3 bases and 5 bases respectively, with 13 bases between them. The CDR3 has 14 residues. The CDR3 protein is CASSHKIGSETQYF. The CDR3 coding sequence is TGCGCCAGCAGCCACAAAATTGGCTCCGAGACCCAGTACTTC.

The chain has TRBV18 and TRBJ1-1; D unclear. Germline CDR1 is KGHSH and CDR2 is LQKENI. The CDR3 runs to 13 residues. Trimming took off 6 bases at V and 2 bases at J, with 10 bases between the two ends. As DNA, the CDR3 is TGTGCCAGCTCCCCCGACTTAAACACTGAAGCTTTCTTT. This codes for CASSPDLNTEAFF.

This clone appeared a single time. The chain is built from TRBV4-3 and TRBJ1-5; TRBD1 aligns across 9 bases. Germline CDR1 reads LGHNA; CDR2 reads YSLEER. The CDR3 runs 17 residues. V was clipped by 0 bases and J by 6 bases; unmatched bases: 9. CDR3 coding DNA: TGCGCCAGCAGCCAAGATCCCCTTACAGGGGGCGTTCAGCCCCAGCATTTT. Encoded protein: CASSQDPLTGGVQPQHF.